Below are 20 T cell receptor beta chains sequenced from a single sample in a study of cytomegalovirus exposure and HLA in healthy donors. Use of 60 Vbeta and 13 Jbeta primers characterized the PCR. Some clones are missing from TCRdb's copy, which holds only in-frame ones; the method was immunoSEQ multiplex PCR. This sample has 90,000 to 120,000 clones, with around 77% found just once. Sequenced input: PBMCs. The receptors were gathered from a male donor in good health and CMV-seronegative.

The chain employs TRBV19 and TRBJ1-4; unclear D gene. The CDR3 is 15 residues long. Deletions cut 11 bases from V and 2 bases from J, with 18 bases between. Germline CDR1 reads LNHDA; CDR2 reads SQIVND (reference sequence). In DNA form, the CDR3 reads TGTGCCGGCCTAGTTTATTATGACACTAATGAAAAACTGTTTTTT. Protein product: CAGLVYYDTNEKLFF.

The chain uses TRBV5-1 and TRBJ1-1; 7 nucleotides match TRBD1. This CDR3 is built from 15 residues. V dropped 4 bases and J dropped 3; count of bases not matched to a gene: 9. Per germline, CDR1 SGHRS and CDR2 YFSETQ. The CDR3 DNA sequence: TGCGCCAGCAGCACCTCAGGGGGTGGTGACACTGAAGCTTTCTTT. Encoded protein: CASSTSGGGDTEAFF.

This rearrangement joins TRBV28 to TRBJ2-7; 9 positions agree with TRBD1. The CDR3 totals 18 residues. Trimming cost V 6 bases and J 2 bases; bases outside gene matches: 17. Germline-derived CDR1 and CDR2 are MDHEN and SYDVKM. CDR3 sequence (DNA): TGTGCCAGCAGCTACACCTTCTCTCCGGGACAGGGAACCTACGAGCAGTACTTC. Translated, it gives CASSYTFSPGQGTYEQYF.

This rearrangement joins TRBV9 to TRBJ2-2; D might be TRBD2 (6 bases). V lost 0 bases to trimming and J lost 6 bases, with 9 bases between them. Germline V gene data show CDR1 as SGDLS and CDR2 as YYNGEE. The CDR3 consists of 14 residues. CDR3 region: CASSVAPGAGELFF. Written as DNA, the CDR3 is TGTGCCAGCAGCGTAGCTCCGGGGGCCGGGGAGCTGTTTTTT.

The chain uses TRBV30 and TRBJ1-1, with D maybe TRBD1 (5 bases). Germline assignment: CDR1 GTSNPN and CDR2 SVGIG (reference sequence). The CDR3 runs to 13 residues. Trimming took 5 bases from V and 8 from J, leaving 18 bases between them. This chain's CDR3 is CAWGFLGGREAFF. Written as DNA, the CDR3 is TGTGCCTGGGGGTTTTTGGGGGGGAGAGAAGCTTTCTTT.

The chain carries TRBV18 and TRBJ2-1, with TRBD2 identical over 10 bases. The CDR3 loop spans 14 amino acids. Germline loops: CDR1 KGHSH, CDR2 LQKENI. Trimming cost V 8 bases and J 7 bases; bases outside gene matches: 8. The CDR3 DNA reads TGTGCCAGCCGGGGGCTAGCGGGAGCTAATGAGCAGTTCTTC. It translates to CASRGLAGANEQFF.

CDR3 nucleotide sequence: TGTGCCAGCTCAGGGGGACAACACTACGAGCAGTACTTC. This codes for CASSGGQHYEQYF. The chain joins TRBV18 to TRBJ2-7; weak D call: TRBD1 (6 bases). From germline, CDR1 is KGHSH and CDR2 LQKENI. This CDR3 is built from 13 residues. V gave up 5 bases and J gave up 3 bases, with 11 bases separating them.

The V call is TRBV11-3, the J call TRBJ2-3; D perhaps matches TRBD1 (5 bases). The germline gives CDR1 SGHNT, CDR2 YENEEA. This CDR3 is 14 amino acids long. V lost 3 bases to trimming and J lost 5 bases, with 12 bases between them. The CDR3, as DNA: TGTGCCAGCAGCTTTCAGGGTCATGGAGATACGCAGTATTTT. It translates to CASSFQGHGDTQYF.

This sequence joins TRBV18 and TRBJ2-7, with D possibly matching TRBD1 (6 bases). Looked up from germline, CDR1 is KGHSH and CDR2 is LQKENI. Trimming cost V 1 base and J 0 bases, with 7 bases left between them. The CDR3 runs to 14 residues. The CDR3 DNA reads TGTGCCAGCTCACCACGGGACATCTCCTACGAGCAGTACTTC. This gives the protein CASSPRDISYEQYF.

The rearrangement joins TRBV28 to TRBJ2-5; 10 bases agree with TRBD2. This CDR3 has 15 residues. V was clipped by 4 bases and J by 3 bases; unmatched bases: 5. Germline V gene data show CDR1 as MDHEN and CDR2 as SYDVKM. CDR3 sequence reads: CASSSAGTSEETQYF. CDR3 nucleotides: TGTGCCAGCAGTTCAGCGGGGACTAGCGAAGAGACCCAGTACTTC.

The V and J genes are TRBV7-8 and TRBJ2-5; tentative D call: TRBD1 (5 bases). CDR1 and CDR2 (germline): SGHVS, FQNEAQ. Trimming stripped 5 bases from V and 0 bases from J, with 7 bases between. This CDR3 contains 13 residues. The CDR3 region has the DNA TGTGCCAGCAGCAAGGGGAACCAAGAGACCCAGTACTTC. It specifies CASSKGNQETQYF.

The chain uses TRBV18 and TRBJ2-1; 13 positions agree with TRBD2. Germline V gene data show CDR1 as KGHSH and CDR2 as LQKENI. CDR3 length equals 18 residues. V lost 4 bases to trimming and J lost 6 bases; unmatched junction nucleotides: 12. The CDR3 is CASSLRLAGGFSLNEQFF. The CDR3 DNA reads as TGTGCCAGCTCACTTAGACTAGCGGGAGGCTTCTCCCTCAATGAGCAGTTCTTC.

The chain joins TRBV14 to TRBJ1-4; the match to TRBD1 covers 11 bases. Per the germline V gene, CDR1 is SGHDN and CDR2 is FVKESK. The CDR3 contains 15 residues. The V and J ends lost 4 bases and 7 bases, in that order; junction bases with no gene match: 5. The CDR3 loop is CASSLQGQGGEKLFF. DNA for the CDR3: TGTGCCAGCAGCCTTCAGGGACAGGGGGGTGAAAAACTGTTTTTT.

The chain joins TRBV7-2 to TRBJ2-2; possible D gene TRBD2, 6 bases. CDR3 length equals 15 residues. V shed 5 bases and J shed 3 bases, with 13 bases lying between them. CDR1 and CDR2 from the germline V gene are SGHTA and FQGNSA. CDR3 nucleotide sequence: TGTGCCAGCAGCCCCGAACTAGCCTACACCGGGGAGCTGTTTTTT. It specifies CASSPELAYTGELFF. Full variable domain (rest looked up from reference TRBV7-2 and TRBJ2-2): GAGVSQSPSNKVTEKGKDVELRCDPISGHTALYWYRQSLGQGLEFLIYFQGNSAPDKSGLPSDRFSAERTGGSVSTLTIQRTQQEDSAVYLCASSPELAYTGELFFGEGSRLTVL.

CDR3 bases: TGTGCCAGCAGCTTGGAGACCTTCCGAACAGGCTACGACGAGACCCAGTACTTC. Translated: CASSLETFRTGYDETQYF. The chain links TRBV5-8 to TRBJ2-5, with D maybe TRBD1 (5 bases). Germline CDR1 is SGHTS and CDR2 is YDEGEE. The CDR3 consists of 18 residues. Trimming stripped 0 bases from V and 5 bases from J, with 23 bases between.

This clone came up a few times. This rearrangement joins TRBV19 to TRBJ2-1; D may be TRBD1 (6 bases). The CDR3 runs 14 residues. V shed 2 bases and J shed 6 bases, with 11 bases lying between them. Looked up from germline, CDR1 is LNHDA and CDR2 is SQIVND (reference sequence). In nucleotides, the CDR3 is TGTGCCAGTAGTATAAGCAGGGGCGGCAATGAGCAGTTCTTC. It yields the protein CASSISRGGNEQFF.

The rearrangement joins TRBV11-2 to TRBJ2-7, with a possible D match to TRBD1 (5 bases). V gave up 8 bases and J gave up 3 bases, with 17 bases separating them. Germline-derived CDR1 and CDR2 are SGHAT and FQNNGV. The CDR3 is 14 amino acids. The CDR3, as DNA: TGTGCCAGCCGTCCCCAGGGTAAAATCTACGAGCAGTACTTC. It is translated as CASRPQGKIYEQYF.

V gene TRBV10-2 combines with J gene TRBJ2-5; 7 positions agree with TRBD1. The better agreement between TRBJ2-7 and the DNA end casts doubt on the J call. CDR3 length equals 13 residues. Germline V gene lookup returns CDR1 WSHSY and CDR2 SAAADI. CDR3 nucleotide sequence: TGCGCCAGCACACCGACAGGGCCCCACGAGCAGTACTTC. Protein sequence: CASTPTGPHEQYF.

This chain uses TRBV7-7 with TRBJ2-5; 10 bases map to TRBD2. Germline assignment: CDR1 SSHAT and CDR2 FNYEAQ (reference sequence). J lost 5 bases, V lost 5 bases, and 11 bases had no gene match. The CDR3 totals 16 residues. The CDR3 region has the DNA TGTGCCAGCAGCGCCAGACTAGCGGGTAGGACGGAGACCCAGTACTTC. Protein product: CASSARLAGRTETQYF.

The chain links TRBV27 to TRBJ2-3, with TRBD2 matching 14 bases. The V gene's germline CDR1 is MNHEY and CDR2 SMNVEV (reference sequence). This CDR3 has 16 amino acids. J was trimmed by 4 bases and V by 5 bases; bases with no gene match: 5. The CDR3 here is CASSLPGLAGADTQYF. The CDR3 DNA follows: TGTGCCAGCAGTCTCCCGGGACTAGCGGGAGCAGATACGCAGTATTTT.